This TCR beta chain was obtained from a study of CD8+ T cells in alopecia areata. The CDR3 runs 14 residues. The V end was cut by 0 bases, the J end by 8 bases, with 9 bases between. Per the germline V gene, CDR1 is SGHDT and CDR2 is YYEEEE. This clone was picked up one time. Its antigen is unidentified. Sorting of CD4+ cells into CD25+CD127- cells was performed for 5 or 6 patients. Researchers gathered lesional scalp punch biopsies and peripheral blood from patients with alopecia areata. Investigators sorted PBMCs to obtain both CD4+ and CD8+ T cells. RNA extraction and reverse transcription yielded cDNA as sequencing template. Profiled with immunoSEQ multiplex PCR; TCRdb holds only in-frame clones, not every one. The data show 37,000 or so clones, around 50% seen once. Points from the study as a whole: The study found higher clonality in lesional than normal scalp, especially in alopecia totalis/universalis. Sequencing of scalp tissue also captures the resident alphabeta T cells of normal skin.

This chain connects TRBV5-6 to TRBJ1-6; no definite D call. The sample comprised CD4+ Tregs sorted from blood. This clonotype was sampled from a human donor with alopecia areata. The CDR3 loop is CASSLGRVDSPLHF. As DNA, the CDR3 is TGTGCCAGCAGCTTGGGAAGGGTTGATTCACCCCTCCACTTT. Combining the CDR3 with reference TRBV5-6 and TRBJ1-6 gives the whole variable domain DAGVTQSPTHLIKTRGQQVTLRCSPKSGHDTVSWYQQALGQGPQFIFQYYEEEERQRGNFPDRFSGHQFPNYSSELNVNALLLGDSALYLCASSLGRVDSPLHFGNGTRLTVT.